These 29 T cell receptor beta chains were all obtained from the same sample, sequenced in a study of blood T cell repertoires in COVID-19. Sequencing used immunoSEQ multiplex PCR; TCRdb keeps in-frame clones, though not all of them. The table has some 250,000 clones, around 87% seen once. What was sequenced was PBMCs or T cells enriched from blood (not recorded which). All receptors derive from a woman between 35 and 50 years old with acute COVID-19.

The DNA of the CDR3 is TGTGCCACCAGTGATCCCGGACAGGGGGCTATAAATGAGCAGTTCTTC. Its translation is CATSDPGQGAINEQFF. The chain has TRBV24-1 and TRBJ2-1; 11 positions agree with TRBD1. This CDR3 spans 16 amino acids. Per the germline V gene, CDR1 is KGHDR and CDR2 is SFDVKD. V lost 3 bases to trimming and J lost 7 bases; unmatched junction nucleotides: 7.

The CDR3, as DNA: TGCAGTGCTAGTCAAACATGGGGGCGGGCTAAATCCTCCTACAATGAGCAGTTCTTC. Translation gives CSASQTWGRAKSSYNEQFF. This chain links TRBV20-1 with TRBJ2-1, with a possible D match to TRBD1 (6 bases). CDR1 and CDR2 from the germline V gene are DFQATT and SNEGSKA (reference sequence). Trimming removed 3 bases from V and 0 bases from J, with 24 bases in between. The CDR3 consists of 19 residues.

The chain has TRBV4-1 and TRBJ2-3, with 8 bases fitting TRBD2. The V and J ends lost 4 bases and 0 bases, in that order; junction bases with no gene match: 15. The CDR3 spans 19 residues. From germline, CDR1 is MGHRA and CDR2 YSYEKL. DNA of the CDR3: TGCGCCAGCAGCCCCCGCCCGCGGACTAGCAGCCCTAGCACAGATACGCAGTATTTT. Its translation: CASSPRPRTSSPSTDTQYF.

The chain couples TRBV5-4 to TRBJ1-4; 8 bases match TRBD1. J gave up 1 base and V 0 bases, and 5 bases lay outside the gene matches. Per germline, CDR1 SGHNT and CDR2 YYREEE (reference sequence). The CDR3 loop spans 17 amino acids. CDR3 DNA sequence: TGTGCCAGCAGCTTGGGACAGGGGATGGAAACTAATGAAAAACTGTTTTTT. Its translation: CASSLGQGMETNEKLFF.

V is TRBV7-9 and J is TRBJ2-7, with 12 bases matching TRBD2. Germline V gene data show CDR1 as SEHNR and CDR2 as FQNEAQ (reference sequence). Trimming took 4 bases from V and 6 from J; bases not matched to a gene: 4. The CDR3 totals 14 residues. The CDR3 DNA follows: TGTGCCAGCAGCTCCCTAGCGGGAGGGTTCGAGCAGTACTTC. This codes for CASSSLAGGFEQYF.

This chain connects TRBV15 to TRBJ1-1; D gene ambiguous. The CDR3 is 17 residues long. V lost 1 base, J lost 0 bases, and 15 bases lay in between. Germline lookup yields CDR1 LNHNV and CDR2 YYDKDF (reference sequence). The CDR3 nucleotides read TGTGCCACCAGCAGAGGGGCCCCCCCCCTTATGAACACTGAAGCTTTCTTT. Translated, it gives CATSRGAPPLMNTEAFF.

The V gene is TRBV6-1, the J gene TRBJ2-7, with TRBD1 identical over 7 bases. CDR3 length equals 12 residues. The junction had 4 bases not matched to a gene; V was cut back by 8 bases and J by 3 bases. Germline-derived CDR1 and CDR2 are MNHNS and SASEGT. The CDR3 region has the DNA TGTGCCAGCCGACAGGGTTTCTACGAGCAGTACTTC. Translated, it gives CASRQGFYEQYF.

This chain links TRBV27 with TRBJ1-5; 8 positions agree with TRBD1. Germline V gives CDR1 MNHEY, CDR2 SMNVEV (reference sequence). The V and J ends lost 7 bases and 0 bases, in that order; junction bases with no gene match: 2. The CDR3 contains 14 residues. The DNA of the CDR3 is TGTGCCAGCAACACAGGGGGTAGCAATCAGCCCCAGCATTTT. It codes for CASNTGGSNQPQHF.

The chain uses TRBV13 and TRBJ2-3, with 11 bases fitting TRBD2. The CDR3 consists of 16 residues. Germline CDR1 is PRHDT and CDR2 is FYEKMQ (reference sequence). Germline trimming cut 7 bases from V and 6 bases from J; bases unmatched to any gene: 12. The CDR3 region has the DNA TGTGCCAGCAATAAAAATAGCGGGAGGGCCGGGGATACGCAGTATTTT. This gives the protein CASNKNSGRAGDTQYF.

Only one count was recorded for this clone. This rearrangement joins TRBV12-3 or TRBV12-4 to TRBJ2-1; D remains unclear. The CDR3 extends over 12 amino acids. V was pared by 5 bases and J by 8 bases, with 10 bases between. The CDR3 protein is CASSPSLYEQFF. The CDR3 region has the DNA TGTGCCAGCAGTCCCTCCCTCTATGAGCAGTTCTTC.

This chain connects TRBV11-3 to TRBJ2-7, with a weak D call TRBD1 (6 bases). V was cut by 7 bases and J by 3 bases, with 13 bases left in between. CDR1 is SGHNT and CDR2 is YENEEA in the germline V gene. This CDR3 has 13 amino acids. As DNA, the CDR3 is TGTGCCAGCAAACGGCAGGGGCTCTACGAGCAGTACTTC. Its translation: CASKRQGLYEQYF.

The CDR3, as DNA: TGCAGCGTTGTTTTGCGCGCGGGAATAGGCAATGAGCAGTTCTTC. It is translated as CSVVLRAGIGNEQFF. The rearrangement joins TRBV29-1 to TRBJ2-1; D perhaps matches TRBD2 (6 bases). Trimming took 4 bases from V and 6 from J, leaving 19 bases between them. Germline CDR1 is SQVTM and CDR2 is ANQGSEA. The CDR3 is 15 amino acids.

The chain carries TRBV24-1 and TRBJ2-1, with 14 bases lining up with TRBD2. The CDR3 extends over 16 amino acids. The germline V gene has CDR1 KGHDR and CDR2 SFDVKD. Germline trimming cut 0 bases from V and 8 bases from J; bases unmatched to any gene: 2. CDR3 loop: CATSDLGLAGGYEQFF. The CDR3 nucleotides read TGTGCCACCAGTGATTTGGGACTAGCGGGGGGCTATGAGCAGTTCTTC.

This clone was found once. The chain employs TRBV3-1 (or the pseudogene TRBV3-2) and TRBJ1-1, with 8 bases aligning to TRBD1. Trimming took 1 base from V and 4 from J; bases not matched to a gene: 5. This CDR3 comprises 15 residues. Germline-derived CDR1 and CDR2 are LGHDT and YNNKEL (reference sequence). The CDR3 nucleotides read TGTGCCAGCAGCCAAGGGGACAGGTATTTCACTGAAGCTTTCTTT. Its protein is CASSQGDRYFTEAFF.

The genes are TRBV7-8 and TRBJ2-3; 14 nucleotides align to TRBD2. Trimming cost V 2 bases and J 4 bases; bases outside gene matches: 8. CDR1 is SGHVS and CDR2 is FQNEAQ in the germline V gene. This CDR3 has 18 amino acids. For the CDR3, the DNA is TGTGCCAGCAGCTTACGTTCCCCGGGACTAGCGGGAGCAGATACGCAGTATTTT. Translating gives CASSLRSPGLAGADTQYF.

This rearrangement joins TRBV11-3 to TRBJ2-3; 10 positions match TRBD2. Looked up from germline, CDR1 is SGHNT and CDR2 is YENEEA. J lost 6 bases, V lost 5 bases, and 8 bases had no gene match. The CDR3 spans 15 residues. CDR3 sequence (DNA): TGTGCCAGCAGCCCAGACGGGACTAGCGACGATACGCAGTATTTT. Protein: CASSPDGTSDDTQYF.

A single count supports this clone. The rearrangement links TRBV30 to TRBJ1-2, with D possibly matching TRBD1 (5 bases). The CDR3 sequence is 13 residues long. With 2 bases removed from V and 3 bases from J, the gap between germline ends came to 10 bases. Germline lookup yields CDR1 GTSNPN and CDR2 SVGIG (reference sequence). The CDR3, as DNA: TGTGCCTGGAGTTCAGGGATATACTATGGCTACACCTTC. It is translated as CAWSSGIYYGYTF.

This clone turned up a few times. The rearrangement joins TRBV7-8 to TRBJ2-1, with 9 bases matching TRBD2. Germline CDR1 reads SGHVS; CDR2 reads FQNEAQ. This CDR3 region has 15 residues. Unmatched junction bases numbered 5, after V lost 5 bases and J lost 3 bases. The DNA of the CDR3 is TGTGCCAGCAGCCCCGCTAGCGGGATCTACAATGAGCAGTTCTTC. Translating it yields CASSPASGIYNEQFF.

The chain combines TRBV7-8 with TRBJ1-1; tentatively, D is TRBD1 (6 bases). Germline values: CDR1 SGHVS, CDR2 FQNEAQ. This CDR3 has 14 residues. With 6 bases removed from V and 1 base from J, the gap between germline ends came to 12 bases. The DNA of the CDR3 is TGTGCCAGCAGGGATCACAGGGCGAACACTGAAGCTTTCTTT. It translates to CASRDHRANTEAFF. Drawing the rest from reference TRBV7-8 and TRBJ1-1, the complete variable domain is GAGVSQSPRYKVAKRGQDVALRCDPISGHVSLFWYQQALGQGPEFLTYFQNEAQLDKSGLPSDRFFAERPEGSVSTLKIQRTQQEDSAVYLCASRDHRANTEAFFGQGTRLTVV.

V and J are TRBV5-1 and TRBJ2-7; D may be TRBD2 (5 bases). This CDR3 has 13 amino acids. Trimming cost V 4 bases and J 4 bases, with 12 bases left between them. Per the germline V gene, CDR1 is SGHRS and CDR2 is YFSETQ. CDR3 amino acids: CASSPGREYEQYF. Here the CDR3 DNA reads TGCGCCAGCAGCCCGGGCCGGGAATACGAGCAGTACTTC.

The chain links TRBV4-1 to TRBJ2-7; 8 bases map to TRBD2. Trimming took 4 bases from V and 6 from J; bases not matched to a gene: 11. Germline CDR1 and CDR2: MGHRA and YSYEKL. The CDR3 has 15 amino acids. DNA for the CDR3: TGCGCCAGCAGCCCTCGCCGGACTAGCTTTTTCGAGCAGTACTTC. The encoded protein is CASSPRRTSFFEQYF.

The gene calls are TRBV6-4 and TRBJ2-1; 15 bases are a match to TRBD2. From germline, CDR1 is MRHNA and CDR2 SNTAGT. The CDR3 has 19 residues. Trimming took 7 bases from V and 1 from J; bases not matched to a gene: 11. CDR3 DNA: TGTGCCAGCAAGAAGGACGGACTAGCGGGAGGGAGTTCCTACAATGAGCAGTTCTTC. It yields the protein CASKKDGLAGGSSYNEQFF.

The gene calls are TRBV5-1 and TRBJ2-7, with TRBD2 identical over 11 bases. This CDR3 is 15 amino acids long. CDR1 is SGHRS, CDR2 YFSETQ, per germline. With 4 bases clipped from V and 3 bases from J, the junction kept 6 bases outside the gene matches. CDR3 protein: CASSPGTSGIYEQYF. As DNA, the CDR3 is TGCGCCAGCAGCCCTGGGACTAGCGGCATCTACGAGCAGTACTTC.

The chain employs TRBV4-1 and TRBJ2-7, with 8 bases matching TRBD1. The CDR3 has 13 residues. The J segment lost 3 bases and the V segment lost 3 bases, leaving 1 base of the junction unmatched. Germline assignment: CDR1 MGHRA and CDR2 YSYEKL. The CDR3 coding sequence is TGCGCCAGCAGCCAGGACAGGGACTACGAGCAGTACTTC. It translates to CASSQDRDYEQYF.

CDR3 residues: CASSGVADYNEQFF. Here the CDR3 DNA reads TGTGCCAGCAGCGGGGTAGCGGATTACAATGAGCAGTTCTTC. The chain employs TRBV9 and TRBJ2-1, with D perhaps matching TRBD2 (6 bases). The CDR3 has 14 residues. Trimming cost V 3 bases and J 4 bases, with 11 bases left between them. Per the germline V gene, CDR1 is SGDLS and CDR2 is YYNGEE.

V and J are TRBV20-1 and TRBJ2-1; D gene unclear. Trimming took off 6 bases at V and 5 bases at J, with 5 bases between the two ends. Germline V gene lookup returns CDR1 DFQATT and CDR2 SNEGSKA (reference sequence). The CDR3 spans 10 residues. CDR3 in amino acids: CSARNNEQFF. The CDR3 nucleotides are TGCAGTGCGAGGAACAATGAGCAGTTCTTC.

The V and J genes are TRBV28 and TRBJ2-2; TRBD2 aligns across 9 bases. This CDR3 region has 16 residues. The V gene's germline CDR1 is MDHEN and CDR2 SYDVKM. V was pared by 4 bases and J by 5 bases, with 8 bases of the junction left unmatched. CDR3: CASSYSSGSETGELFF. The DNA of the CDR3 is TGTGCCAGCAGTTATAGTAGCGGGAGTGAAACCGGGGAGCTGTTTTTT.

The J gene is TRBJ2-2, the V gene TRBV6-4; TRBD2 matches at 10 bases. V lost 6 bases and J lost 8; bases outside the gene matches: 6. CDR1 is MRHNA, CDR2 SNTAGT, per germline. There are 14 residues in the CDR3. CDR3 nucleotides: TGTGCCAGCAGAGGACTAGCGGAACAAGGGGAGCTGTTTTTT. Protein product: CASRGLAEQGELFF.

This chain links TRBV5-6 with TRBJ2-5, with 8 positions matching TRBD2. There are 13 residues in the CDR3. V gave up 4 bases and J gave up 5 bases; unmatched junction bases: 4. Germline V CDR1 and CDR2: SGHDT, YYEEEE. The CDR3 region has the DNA TGTGCCAGCAGCAAACTAGCGGAGGAGACCCAGTACTTC. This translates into CASSKLAEETQYF.